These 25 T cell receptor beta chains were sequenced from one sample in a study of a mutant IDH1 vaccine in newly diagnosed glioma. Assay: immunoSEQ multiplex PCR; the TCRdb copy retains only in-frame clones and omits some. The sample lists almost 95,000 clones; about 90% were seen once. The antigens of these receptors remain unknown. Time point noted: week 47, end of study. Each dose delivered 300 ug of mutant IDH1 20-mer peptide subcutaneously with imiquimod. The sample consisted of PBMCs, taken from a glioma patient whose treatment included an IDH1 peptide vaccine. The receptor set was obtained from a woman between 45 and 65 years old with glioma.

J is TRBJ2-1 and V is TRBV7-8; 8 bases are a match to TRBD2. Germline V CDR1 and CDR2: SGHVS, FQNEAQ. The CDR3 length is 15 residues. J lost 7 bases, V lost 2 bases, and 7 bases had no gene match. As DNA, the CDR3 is TGTGCCAGCAGCTTATCCCCGGGACTAGGGAATGAGCAGTTCTTC. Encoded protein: CASSLSPGLGNEQFF.

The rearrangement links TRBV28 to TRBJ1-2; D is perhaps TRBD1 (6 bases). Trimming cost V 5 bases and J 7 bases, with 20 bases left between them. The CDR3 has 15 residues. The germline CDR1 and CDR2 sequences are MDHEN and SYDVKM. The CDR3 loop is CASSPLGDKSGGYTF. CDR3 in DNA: TGTGCCAGCAGTCCCTTAGGGGACAAAAGTGGTGGCTACACCTTC.

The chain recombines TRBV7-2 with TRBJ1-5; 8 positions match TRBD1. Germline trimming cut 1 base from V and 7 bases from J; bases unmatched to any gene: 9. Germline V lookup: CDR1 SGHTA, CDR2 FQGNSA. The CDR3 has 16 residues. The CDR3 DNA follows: TGTGCCAGCAGCTTAGGCCAGGGGGCTGGAAAACAGCCCCAGCATTTT. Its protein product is CASSLGQGAGKQPQHF.

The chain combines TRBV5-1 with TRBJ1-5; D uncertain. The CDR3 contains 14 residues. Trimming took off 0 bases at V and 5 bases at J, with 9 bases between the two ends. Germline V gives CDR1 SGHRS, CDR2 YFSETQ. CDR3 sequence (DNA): TGCGCCAGCAGCTTGGACGGCAGTTATCAGCCCCAGCATTTT. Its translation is CASSLDGSYQPQHF. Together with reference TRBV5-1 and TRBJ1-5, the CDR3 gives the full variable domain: KAGVTQTPRYLIKTRGQQVTLSCSPISGHRSVSWYQQTPGQGLQFLFEYFSETQRNKGNFPGRFSGRQFSNSRSEMNVSTLELGDSALYLCASSLDGSYQPQHFGDGTRLSIL.

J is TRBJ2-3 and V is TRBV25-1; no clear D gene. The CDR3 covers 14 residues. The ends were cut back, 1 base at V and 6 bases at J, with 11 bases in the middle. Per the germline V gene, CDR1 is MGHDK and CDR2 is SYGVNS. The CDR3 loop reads CASSELRIRDTQYF. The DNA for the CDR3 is TGTGCCAGCAGTGAATTACGGATTCGGGATACGCAGTATTTT. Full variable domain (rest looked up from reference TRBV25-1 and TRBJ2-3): EADIYQTPRYLVIGTGKKITLECSQTMGHDKMYWYQQDPGMELHLIHYSYGVNSTEKGDLSSESTVSRIRTEHFPLTLESARPSHTSQYLCASSELRIRDTQYFGPGTRLTVL.

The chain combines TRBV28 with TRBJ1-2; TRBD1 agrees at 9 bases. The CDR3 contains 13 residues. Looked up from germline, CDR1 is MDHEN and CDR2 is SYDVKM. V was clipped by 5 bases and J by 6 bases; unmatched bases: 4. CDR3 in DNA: TGTGCCAGCAGTCGGGACAGGGCGAATGGCTACACCTTC. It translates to CASSRDRANGYTF.

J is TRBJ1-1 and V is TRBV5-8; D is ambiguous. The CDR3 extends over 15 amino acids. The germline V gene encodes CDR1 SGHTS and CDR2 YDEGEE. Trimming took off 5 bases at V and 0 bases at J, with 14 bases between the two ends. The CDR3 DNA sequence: TGTGCCAGCAGGGGGAAACTTGCTATGAACACTGAAGCTTTCTTT. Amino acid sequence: CASRGKLAMNTEAFF.

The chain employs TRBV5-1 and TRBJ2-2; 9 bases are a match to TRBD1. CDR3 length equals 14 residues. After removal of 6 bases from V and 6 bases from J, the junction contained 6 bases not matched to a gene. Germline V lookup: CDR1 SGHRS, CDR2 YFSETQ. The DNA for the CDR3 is TGCGCCAGCAACCGGGGACAGGGTTCCGGGGAGCTGTTTTTT. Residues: CASNRGQGSGELFF.

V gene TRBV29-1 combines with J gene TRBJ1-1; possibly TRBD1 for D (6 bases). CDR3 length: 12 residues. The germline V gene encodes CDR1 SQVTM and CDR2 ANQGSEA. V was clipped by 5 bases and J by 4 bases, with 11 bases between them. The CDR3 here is CSVRGGSTEAFF. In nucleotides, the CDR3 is TGCAGCGTTCGGGGGGGCAGCACTGAAGCTTTCTTT. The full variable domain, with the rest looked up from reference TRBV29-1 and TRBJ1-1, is SAVISQKPSRDICQRGTSLTIQCQVDSQVTMMFWYRQQPGQSLTLIATANQGSEATYESGFVIDKFPISRPNLTFSTLTVSNMSPEDSSIYLCSVRGGSTEAFFGQGTRLTVV.

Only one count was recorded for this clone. DNA for the CDR3: TGTGCCAGCAGCGTAGACAGGGACGGCCCAGATACGCAGTATTTT. Translation gives CASSVDRDGPDTQYF. This chain joins TRBV9 and TRBJ2-3, with D maybe TRBD1 (6 bases). Per germline, CDR1 SGDLS and CDR2 YYNGEE. The CDR3 has 15 amino acids. Trimming cost V 0 bases and J 4 bases, with 12 bases left between them.

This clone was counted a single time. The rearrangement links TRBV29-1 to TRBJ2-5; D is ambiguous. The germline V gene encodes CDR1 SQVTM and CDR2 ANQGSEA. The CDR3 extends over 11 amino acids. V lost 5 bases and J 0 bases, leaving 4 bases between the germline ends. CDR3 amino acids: CSVRYQETQYF. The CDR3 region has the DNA TGCAGCGTTCGTTACCAAGAGACCCAGTACTTC. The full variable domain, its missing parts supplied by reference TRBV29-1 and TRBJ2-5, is SAVISQKPSRDICQRGTSLTIQCQVDSQVTMMFWYRQQPGQSLTLIATANQGSEATYESGFVIDKFPISRPNLTFSTLTVSNMSPEDSSIYLCSVRYQETQYFGPGTRLLVL.

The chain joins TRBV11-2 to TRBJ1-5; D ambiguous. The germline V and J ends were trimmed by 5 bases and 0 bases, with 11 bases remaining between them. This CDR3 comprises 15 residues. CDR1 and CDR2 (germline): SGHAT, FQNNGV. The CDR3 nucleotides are TGTGCCAGCAGCCCCCAGGCTGATAGCAATCAGCCCCAGCATTTT. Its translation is CASSPQADSNQPQHF.

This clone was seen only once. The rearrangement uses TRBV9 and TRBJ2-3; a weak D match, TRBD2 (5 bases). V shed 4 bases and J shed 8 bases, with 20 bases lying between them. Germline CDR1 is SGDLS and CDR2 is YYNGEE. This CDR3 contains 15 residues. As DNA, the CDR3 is TGTGCCAGCAGCCCACCCGAGGGCAGGAAGGCTACGCAGTATTTT. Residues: CASSPPEGRKATQYF.

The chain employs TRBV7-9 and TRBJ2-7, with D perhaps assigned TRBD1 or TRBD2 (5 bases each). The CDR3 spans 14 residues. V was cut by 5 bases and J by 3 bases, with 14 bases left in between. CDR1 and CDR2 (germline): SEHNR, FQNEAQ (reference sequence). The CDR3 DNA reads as TGTGCCAGCAGCCTGGGGGTCGGGAACTACGAGCAGTACTTC. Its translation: CASSLGVGNYEQYF. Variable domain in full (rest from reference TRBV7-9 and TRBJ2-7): DTGVSQNPRHKITKRGQNVTFRCDPISEHNRLYWYRQTLGQGPEFLTYFQNEAQLEKSRLLSDRFSAERPKGSFSTLEIQRTEQGDSAMYLCASSLGVGNYEQYFGPGTRLTVT.

The DNA for the CDR3 is TGTGCCACCAGCCACCGTGGCAGGGGGATAAATGAGCAGTTCTTC. Translation: CATSHRGRGINEQFF. V usage is TRBV15 and J usage is TRBJ2-1; 7 positions agree with TRBD1. V gave up 5 bases and J gave up 7 bases; unmatched junction bases: 11. The CDR3 is made up of 15 amino acids. Germline CDR1 reads LNHNV; CDR2 reads YYDKDF (reference sequence).

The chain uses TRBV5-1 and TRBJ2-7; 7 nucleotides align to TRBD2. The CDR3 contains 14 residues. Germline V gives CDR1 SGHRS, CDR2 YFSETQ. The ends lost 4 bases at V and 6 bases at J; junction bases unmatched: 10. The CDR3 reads CASSTSSGILEQYF. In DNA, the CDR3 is TGCGCCAGCAGCACTTCTAGCGGTATCCTCGAGCAGTACTTC.

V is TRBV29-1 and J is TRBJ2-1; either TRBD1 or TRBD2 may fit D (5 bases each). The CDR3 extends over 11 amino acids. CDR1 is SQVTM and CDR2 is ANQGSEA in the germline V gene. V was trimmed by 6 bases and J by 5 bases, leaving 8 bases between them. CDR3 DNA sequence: TGCAGCGTGGGACGAAACAATGAGCAGTTCTTC. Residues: CSVGRNNEQFF.

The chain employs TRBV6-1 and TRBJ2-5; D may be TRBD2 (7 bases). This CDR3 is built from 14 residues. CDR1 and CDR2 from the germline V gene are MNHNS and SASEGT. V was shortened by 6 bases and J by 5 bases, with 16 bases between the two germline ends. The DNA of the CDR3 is TGTGCCAGCAGCCCGGGCAGGGGAGGGGAGACCCAGTACTTC. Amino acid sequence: CASSPGRGGETQYF.

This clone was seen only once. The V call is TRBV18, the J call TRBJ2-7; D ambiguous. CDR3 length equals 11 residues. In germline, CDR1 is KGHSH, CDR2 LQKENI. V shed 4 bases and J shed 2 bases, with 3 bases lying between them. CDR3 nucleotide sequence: TGTGCCAGCTCACGCACCTACGAGCAGTACTTC. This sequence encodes CASSRTYEQYF.

Written as DNA, the CDR3 is TGTGCCAGCAGCTCCGGAGAGAACACTGAAGCTTTCTTT. Protein product: CASSSGENTEAFF. J is TRBJ1-1 and V is TRBV6-1; no firm D call. CDR1 is MNHNS and CDR2 is SASEGT in the germline V gene. CDR3 length: 13 amino acids. V was cut by 6 bases and J by 1 base, with 9 bases left in between.

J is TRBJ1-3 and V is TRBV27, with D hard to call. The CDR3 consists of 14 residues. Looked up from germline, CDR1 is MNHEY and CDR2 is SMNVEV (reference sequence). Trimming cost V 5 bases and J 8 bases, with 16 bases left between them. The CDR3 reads CASSPALFGDTIYF. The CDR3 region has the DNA TGTGCCAGCAGTCCGGCCCTGTTTGGGGACACCATATATTTT.

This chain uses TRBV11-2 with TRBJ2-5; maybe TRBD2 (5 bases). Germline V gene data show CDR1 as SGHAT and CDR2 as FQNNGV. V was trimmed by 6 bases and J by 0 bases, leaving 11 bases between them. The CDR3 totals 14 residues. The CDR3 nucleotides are TGTGCCAGCAGGCCACTAGAGTACCAAGAGACCCAGTACTTC. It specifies CASRPLEYQETQYF.

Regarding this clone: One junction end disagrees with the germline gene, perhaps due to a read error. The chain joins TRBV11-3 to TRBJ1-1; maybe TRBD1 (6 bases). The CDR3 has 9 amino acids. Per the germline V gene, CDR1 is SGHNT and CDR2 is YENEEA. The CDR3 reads CASRKGDTF. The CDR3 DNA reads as TGTGCCAGCAGAAAAGGGGACACTTTT.

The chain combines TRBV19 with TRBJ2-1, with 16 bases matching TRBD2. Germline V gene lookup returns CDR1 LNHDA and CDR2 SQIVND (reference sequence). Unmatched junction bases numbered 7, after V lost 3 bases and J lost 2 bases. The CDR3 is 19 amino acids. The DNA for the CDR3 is TGTGCCAGTAGTATCGTCAGCGGGACTAGCGGGAGGGCCTACAATGAGCAGTTCTTC. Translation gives CASSIVSGTSGRAYNEQFF.

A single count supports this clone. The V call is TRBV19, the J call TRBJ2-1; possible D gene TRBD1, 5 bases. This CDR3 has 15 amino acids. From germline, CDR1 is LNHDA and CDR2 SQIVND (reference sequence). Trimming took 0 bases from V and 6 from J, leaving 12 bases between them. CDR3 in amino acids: CASSIDRGLVNEQFF. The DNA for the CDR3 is TGTGCCAGTAGTATAGATAGGGGCCTAGTCAATGAGCAGTTCTTC.